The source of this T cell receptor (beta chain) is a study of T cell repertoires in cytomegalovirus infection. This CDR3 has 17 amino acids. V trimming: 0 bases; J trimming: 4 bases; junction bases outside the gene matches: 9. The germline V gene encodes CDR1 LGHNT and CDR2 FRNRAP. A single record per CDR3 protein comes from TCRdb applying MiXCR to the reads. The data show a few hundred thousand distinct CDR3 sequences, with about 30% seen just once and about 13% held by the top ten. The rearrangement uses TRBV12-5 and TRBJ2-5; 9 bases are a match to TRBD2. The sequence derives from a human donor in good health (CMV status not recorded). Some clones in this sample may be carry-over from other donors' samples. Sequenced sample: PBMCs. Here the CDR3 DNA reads TGTGCTAGTGGTTTGGTCCTAGCGGGGAGGGGGGGAGAGACCCAGTACTTC. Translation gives CASGLVLAGRGGETQYF.